Listed below are T cell receptor beta chains from one sample, sequenced in a study of post-analysis software for immune sequencing data. TCRdb used MiXCR to reprocess the PCR reads, holding one entry per CDR3 protein. The table includes 650,000 to 850,000 distinct CDR3 sequences, around 50% detected once. Input material: blood. Every receptor here comes from a girl between 5 and 17 years old with multiple sclerosis. The CDR3 runs from the conserved cysteine through the conserved F or W. A D gene is named only where the DNA matches it firmly. Not all rows give a size; the values are once, few, many and, for expanded clones, a class.

V gene: TRBV12-5
clone size: NA
J gene: TRBJ2-1
D gene: NA
CDR3 DNA: TGTGCTAGTGGTGCGGGACTGTCCAATGAGCAGTTCTTC
CDR3 protein: CASGAGLSNEQFF

V gene: TRBV7-3
clone size: NA
J gene: TRBJ1-1
D gene: TRBD1
CDR3 DNA: TGTGCCTCCACAGGGGGCTTGAGGAACACTGAAGCTTTCTTT
CDR3 protein: CASTGGLRNTEAFF

V gene: TRBV10-3
clone size: NA
J gene: TRBJ2-3
D gene: NA
CDR3 DNA: TGTGCCATCAGTGCGGGCCCGACCGCCACAGATACGCAGTATTTT
CDR3 protein: CAISAGPTATDTQYF

V gene: TRBV7-2
clone size: once
J gene: TRBJ2-3
D gene: TRBD2
CDR3 DNA: TGTGCCAGCAGCTCATTACGGACTAGCGGGGGGCCGGGGATCACAGATACGCAGTATTTT
CDR3 protein: CASSSLRTSGGPGITDTQYF

V gene: TRBV6-5
clone size: NA
J gene: TRBJ2-1
D gene: TRBD2
CDR3 DNA: TGTGCCAGCGTGATTCGGGGGGGCAGTGAGCAGTTCTTC
CDR3 protein: CASVIRGGSEQFF

V gene: TRBV6-6
clone size: few
J gene: TRBJ2-7
D gene: NA
CDR3 DNA: TGTGCCAGCAGTTACCCCGGGAAGCCCTACGAGCAGTACTTC
CDR3 protein: CASSYPGKPYEQYF

V gene: TRBV15
clone size: NA
J gene: TRBJ2-4
D gene: NA
CDR3 DNA: TGTGCCACCAGCAGGGACCGACAGATAGCCAAAAACATTCAGTACTTC
CDR3 protein: CATSRDRQIAKNIQYF

V gene: TRBV30
clone size: NA
J gene: TRBJ1-5
D gene: NA
CDR3 DNA: TGTGCCTGGAGTGCCCCAGGGGCGGCTCAGCCCCAGCATTTT
CDR3 protein: CAWSAPGAAQPQHF

V gene: TRBV4-1
clone size: NA
J gene: TRBJ2-7
D gene: TRBD1
CDR3 DNA: TGCGCCAGCAGCCACCCAGGACAGGTATTTACCGAGCAGTACTTC
CDR3 protein: CASSHPGQVFTEQYF

V gene: TRBV29-1
clone size: NA
J gene: TRBJ1-5
D gene: NA
CDR3 DNA: TGCAGCGTTAAGCAGGGGTCTAGCAATCAGCCCCAGCATTTT
CDR3 protein: CSVKQGSSNQPQHF

V gene: TRBV29-1
clone size: NA
J gene: TRBJ2-4
D gene: NA
CDR3 DNA: TGCAGCGCCGTAGCGACAGTAGCCAAAAACATTCAGTACTTC
CDR3 protein: CSAVATVAKNIQYF

V gene: TRBV7-9
clone size: NA
J gene: TRBJ2-7
D gene: TRBD2
CDR3 DNA: TGTGCCACCTCGCGGGGCGGGAGCTCCTACGAGCAGTACTTC
CDR3 protein: CATSRGGSSYEQYF

V gene: TRBV29-1
clone size: NA
J gene: TRBJ2-1
D gene: TRBD2
CDR3 DNA: TGCAGCGTTGAGTTTGTTGCGGGAGGGCGGAATGAGCAGTTCTTC
CDR3 protein: CSVEFVAGGRNEQFF

V gene: TRBV5-1
clone size: NA
J gene: TRBJ2-3
D gene: TRBD1
CDR3 DNA: TGCGCCAGCAGCTTGGACGCCCGGAGGACAGGGCCAGATACGCAGTATTTT
CDR3 protein: CASSLDARRTGPDTQYF

V gene: TRBV2
clone size: NA
J gene: TRBJ1-1
D gene: NA
CDR3 DNA: TGTGCTAGCAGTTTTTCTTACGGGGGGGGCACTGAAGCTTTCTTT
CDR3 protein: CASSFSYGGGTEAFF

V gene: TRBV7-9
clone size: few
J gene: TRBJ2-1
D gene: TRBD2
CDR3 DNA: TGTGCCAGCAGCTTACCTCGGACTAGCGGGAGTACTTACAATGAGCAGTTCTTC
CDR3 protein: CASSLPRTSGSTYNEQFF

V gene: TRBV29-1
clone size: NA
J gene: TRBJ2-5
D gene: NA
CDR3 DNA: TGCAGCGTTGCGGGCAGGGTTCGAGAGACCCAGTACTTC
CDR3 protein: CSVAGRVRETQYF

V gene: TRBV12-3/TRBV12-4
clone size: NA
J gene: TRBJ2-5
D gene: NA
CDR3 DNA: TGTGCCAGCGGCTCCGGTGGCGTCAGGACCCAGTACTTC
CDR3 protein: CASGSGGVRTQYF

V gene: TRBV3-1
clone size: NA
J gene: TRBJ2-7
D gene: NA
CDR3 DNA: TGTGCCAGCAGCCAAGGAAGAGCCGAGCAGTACTTC
CDR3 protein: CASSQGRAEQYF

V gene: TRBV6-5
clone size: NA
J gene: TRBJ1-4
D gene: TRBD1
CDR3 DNA: TGTGCCAGCAGGACAGGGGCGAGGGAGAAACTGTTTTTT
CDR3 protein: CASRTGAREKLFF

V gene: TRBV7-2
clone size: NA
J gene: TRBJ2-5
D gene: TRBD2
CDR3 DNA: TGTGCCAGCAGCTTGGGACTAGCGGGGGGCATCGAGACCCAGTACTTC
CDR3 protein: CASSLGLAGGIETQYF

V gene: TRBV3-1
clone size: NA
J gene: TRBJ1-2
D gene: NA
CDR3 DNA: TGTGCCAGCAGCCAACAGAGAGACCCTGGCTACACCTTC
CDR3 protein: CASSQQRDPGYTF

V gene: TRBV12-3/TRBV12-4
clone size: NA
J gene: TRBJ2-3
D gene: TRBD2
CDR3 DNA: TGTGCCAGCAGTTTTTGGAGGGGACTAGATATATCCGCAGCAGATACGCAGTATTTT
CDR3 protein: CASSFWRGLDISAADTQYF

V gene: TRBV29-1
clone size: few
J gene: TRBJ2-1
D gene: NA
CDR3 DNA: TGCAGCGTGGGGCCGCCCCCCTACAATGAGCAGTTCTTC
CDR3 protein: CSVGPPPYNEQFF

V gene: TRBV7-9
clone size: NA
J gene: TRBJ2-1
D gene: TRBD2
CDR3 DNA: TGTGCCAGCAGGCTAGCGGGAGCCCATGAGCAGTTCTTC
CDR3 protein: CASRLAGAHEQFF

V gene: TRBV7-9
clone size: few
J gene: TRBJ2-7
D gene: TRBD2
CDR3 DNA: TGTGCCAGCAGCTTACTCGCGGGAGGGGTTCCCGAGCAGTACTTC
CDR3 protein: CASSLLAGGVPEQYF

V gene: TRBV7-6
clone size: NA
J gene: TRBJ2-7
D gene: NA
CDR3 DNA: TGTGCCAGCAGCTCCTACCCAAGCTCCGGGACGGGCTCCTACGAGCAGTACTTC
CDR3 protein: CASSSYPSSGTGSYEQYF

V gene: TRBV12-3/TRBV12-4
clone size: NA
J gene: TRBJ2-1
D gene: NA
CDR3 DNA: TGTGCCAGCAGTTTTGGGGGGGGCTTCAACAATGAGCAGTTCTTC
CDR3 protein: CASSFGGGFNNEQFF

V gene: TRBV7-6
clone size: NA
J gene: TRBJ2-5
D gene: NA
CDR3 DNA: TGTGCCAGCAGCTCTTCACTGGGGCCGGGACGTATCTGGGAGACCCAGTACTTC
CDR3 protein: CASSSSLGPGRIWETQYF

V gene: TRBV9
clone size: NA
J gene: TRBJ2-7
D gene: NA
CDR3 DNA: TGTGCCAGCAGCGTAGGGGACGGCCCGTCCTACGAGCAGTACTTC
CDR3 protein: CASSVGDGPSYEQYF

V gene: TRBV20-1
clone size: many
J gene: TRBJ2-4
D gene: TRBD2
CDR3 DNA: TGCAGTGCTAGAGGTCTAGCGGGATTAGCCCTAGCCAAAAACATTCAGTACTTC
CDR3 protein: CSARGLAGLALAKNIQYF

V gene: TRBV29-1
clone size: NA
J gene: TRBJ2-3
D gene: TRBD2
CDR3 DNA: TGCAGCGTTGCCGGACTAGCGGGAGGCACAGATACGCAGTATTTT
CDR3 protein: CSVAGLAGGTDTQYF

V gene: TRBV20-1
clone size: NA
J gene: TRBJ2-1
D gene: NA
CDR3 DNA: TGCAGTGCTAGGCCTCCCACGGGAGAGCAGTTCTTC
CDR3 protein: CSARPPTGEQFF

V gene: TRBV9
clone size: NA
J gene: TRBJ2-1
D gene: TRBD2
CDR3 DNA: TGTGCCAGCAGCGTCGGTATAGCGGGCCGCGCACCAATTCCCTACAATGAGCAGTTCTTC
CDR3 protein: CASSVGIAGRAPIPYNEQFF

V gene: TRBV20-1
clone size: NA
J gene: TRBJ1-5
D gene: NA
CDR3 DNA: TGCAGTGCTTCAACTAAGTTCCACAGGGGCAATCAGCCCCAGCATTTT
CDR3 protein: CSASTKFHRGNQPQHF

V gene: TRBV5-1
clone size: NA
J gene: TRBJ2-3
D gene: NA
CDR3 DNA: TGCGCCAGCAGCACCGGGAATAGCGGAGGGTGGGCAGATACGCAGTATTTT
CDR3 protein: CASSTGNSGGWADTQYF

V gene: TRBV20-1
clone size: NA
J gene: TRBJ2-1
D gene: TRBD2
CDR3 DNA: TGCAGTGCTAGAGAGGGGACTATAAATGAGCAGTTCTTC
CDR3 protein: CSAREGTINEQFF

V gene: TRBV11-1
clone size: NA
J gene: TRBJ1-2
D gene: TRBD1
CDR3 DNA: TGTGCCAGCAGCCCGACAGGGATAGGCTATGGCTACACCTTC
CDR3 protein: CASSPTGIGYGYTF

V gene: TRBV27
clone size: NA
J gene: TRBJ2-1
D gene: TRBD2
CDR3 DNA: TGTGCCAGCAGTTTAGTCGCGGGAGGGTTATCCTACAATGAGCAGTTCTTC
CDR3 protein: CASSLVAGGLSYNEQFF

V gene: TRBV5-1
clone size: NA
J gene: TRBJ2-1
D gene: NA
CDR3 DNA: TGCGCCAGCAGCGAGACAGCGCGCAACAATGAGCAGTTCTTC
CDR3 protein: CASSETARNNEQFF

V gene: TRBV6-5
clone size: NA
J gene: TRBJ2-7
D gene: NA
CDR3 DNA: TGTGCCAGCAGTCGTCACGGATACGAGCAGTACTTC
CDR3 protein: CASSRHGYEQYF

V gene: TRBV29-1
clone size: NA
J gene: TRBJ1-1
D gene: TRBD1
CDR3 DNA: TGCAGCGCCACGGGACAGGGGAACACTGAAGCTTTCTTT
CDR3 protein: CSATGQGNTEAFF

V gene: TRBV9
clone size: NA
J gene: TRBJ2-1
D gene: NA
CDR3 DNA: TGTGCCAGCAGCCCTCGTAGTTCGGGACATGAGCAGTTCTTC
CDR3 protein: CASSPRSSGHEQFF